These T cell receptor beta chains were read from a single sample in a study of T cell changes during pregnancy in multiple sclerosis. TCRdb's copy holds only in-frame clones and misses some; the assay was immunoSEQ multiplex PCR. The sample carries under 85,000 clones, just over 90% recorded once. The specimen was peripheral blood, collected in the third trimester of pregnancy. The source of these receptors is a female donor with multiple sclerosis, enrolled in a pregnancy study. The CDR3 runs from the conserved cysteine through the conserved F or W. D genes are given only for firm matches. Only part of the rows carry a size: once, few, many, or a class if the clone is expanded.

j_call cdr3_length v_call d_call clone_size cdr3_nt cdr3_aa
TRBJ2-3 15 TRBV28 NA NA TGTGCCAGCAGTAACCGGGACTTACTCACAGATACGCAGTATTTT CASSNRDLLTDTQYF
TRBJ2-1 14 TRBV30 TRBD2 few TGTGCCTGGAGTGTACTAGCGGACTACAATGAGCAGTTCTTC CAWSVLADYNEQFF
TRBJ1-3 14 TRBV10-3 NA NA TGTGCCACCCGTGAGGGACAAGCTGGAAACACCATATATTTT CATREGQAGNTIYF
TRBJ1-1 15 TRBV5-5 NA once TGTGCCAGCACCTCGCGGGGCAGCTTGAACACTGAAGCTTTCTTT CASTSRGSLNTEAFF
TRBJ2-3 14 TRBV7-6 NA NA TGTGCCAGCAGCTTCCAGGGTGGCACAGATACGCAGTATTTT CASSFQGGTDTQYF
TRBJ2-5 12 TRBV5-1 NA NA TGCGCCAGCAGCCCACTCGAAGAGACCCAGTACTTC CASSPLEETQYF
TRBJ2-2 14 TRBV5-1 NA NA TGCGCCAGCAGCCCTGGCGGGGGCGCCGGGGAGCTGTTTTTT CASSPGGGAGELFF
TRBJ1-6 17 TRBV10-3 NA NA TGTGCCATCAGCCAAAAACAGGGTTCCTCCTATAATTCACCCCTCCACTTT CAISQKQGSSYNSPLHF
TRBJ2-1 11 TRBV20-1 NA once TGCAGTGCTAGAGGGAGGGGTGAGCAGTTCTTC CSARGRGEQFF
TRBJ2-7 17 TRBV2 NA NA TGTGCCAGCAGTGGAGCCGGAGACAGGACGTTGCTTTACGAGCAGTACTTC CASSGAGDRTLLYEQYF
TRBJ1-1 14 TRBV30 NA NA TGTGCCTGGAGCAATACACCTTTGAACACTGAAGCTTTCTTT CAWSNTPLNTEAFF
TRBJ2-4 13 TRBV6-1 TRBD1 NA TGTGCCACTTGCCCGGGACAGTCGAACATTCAGTACTTC CATCPGQSNIQYF
TRBJ2-7 15 TRBV18 TRBD2 NA TGTGCCAGCTCACCAGGACTAGCGGATACCTACGAGCAGTACTTC CASSPGLADTYEQYF
TRBJ2-1 15 TRBV30 TRBD2 once TGTGCCTGGAATTTCATAGCGGGAGCGATCAATGAGCAGTTCTTC CAWNFIAGAINEQFF
TRBJ1-1 14 TRBV6-4 NA NA TGTGCCAGCAGGGTCAGGGATGGAAACACTGAAGCTTTCTTT CASRVRDGNTEAFF
TRBJ1-4 15 TRBV5-1 NA NA TGCGCCAGCAGCTTGGGACAGACCATTAATGAAAAACTGTTTTTT CASSLGQTINEKLFF
TRBJ1-2 14 TRBV6-1 NA NA TGTGCCAGCACCCGGGAGGGCGGCCAGGATGGCTACACCTTC CASTREGGQDGYTF
TRBJ2-5 12 TRBV6-5 NA NA TGTGCCAGCAGTTTCCTCGGAGAGACCCAGTACTTC CASSFLGETQYF
TRBJ2-7 13 TRBV29-1 NA NA TGCAGCGTTGACAAGGGGCGTGGAAACGAGCAGTACTTC CSVDKGRGNEQYF
TRBJ2-7 15 TRBV7-6 NA NA TGTGCCAGCAGCCCTCAGGCGGAGGTGGCCTACGAGCAGTACTTC CASSPQAEVAYEQYF
TRBJ1-3 15 TRBV11-2 NA NA TGTGCCAGCAGCTTCGGCGGAGACTCTGGAAACACCATATATTTT CASSFGGDSGNTIYF
TRBJ1-1 14 TRBV2 TRBD1 NA TGTGCCAGTACGTTGGGACAGGGGAACACTGAAGCTTTCTTT CASTLGQGNTEAFF
TRBJ2-5 13 TRBV7-9 NA NA TGTGCCAGCAGCTTAGATGTCGAAGAGACCCAGTACTTC CASSLDVEETQYF
TRBJ2-1 16 TRBV2 TRBD1 NA TGTGCCAGCAGTGGCTATATAGCAGGGGGTACGGATGAGCAGTTCTTC CASSGYIAGGTDEQFF
TRBJ2-1 16 TRBV7-6 TRBD2 NA TGTGCCAGCAGCTACGGGACTAGCGGGGGGGCCGAAGAGCAGTTCTTC CASSYGTSGGAEEQFF
TRBJ2-5 14 TRBV7-2 TRBD1 NA TGTGCCAGCAGCTTAATTGGGTCAGGGGGGACCCAGTACTTC CASSLIGSGGTQYF
TRBJ1-3 14 TRBV6-5 NA NA TGTGCCAGCAGTCGAGACAGGTCTGGAAACACCATATATTTT CASSRDRSGNTIYF
TRBJ2-7 15 TRBV6-5 TRBD2 NA TGTGCCAGCAGTACCCTAGCGGGGGACTCCTACGAGCAGTACTTC CASSTLAGDSYEQYF
TRBJ2-1 19 TRBV21-1 NA NA TGTGCCAGCAGCACGCGGCCTGGCCCTGCCTCCTCCTACTACAATGAGCAGTTCTTC CASSTRPGPASSYYNEQFF
TRBJ1-5 13 TRBV30 NA NA TGTGCCTGGAGTGTACTTAGTGGTCAGCCCCAGCATTTT CAWSVLSGQPQHF
TRBJ2-3 14 TRBV12-5 TRBD1 NA TGTGCTAGTGGTCCGGGACAGGGGACAGATACGCAGTATTTT CASGPGQGTDTQYF
TRBJ1-1 15 TRBV6-1 NA NA TGTGCCAGCAGTGAATTCGTGGGGACAATAACTGAAGCTTTCTTT CASSEFVGTITEAFF
TRBJ2-3 15 TRBV30 NA NA TGTGCCTGGAGGAGACAAGCGGCTAGGCTTGATACGCAGTATTTT CAWRRQAARLDTQYF
TRBJ2-2 14 TRBV6-1 TRBD1 NA TGTGCCGGCAGGGGGCTGGAGGGCACCGGGGAGCTGTTTTTT CAGRGLEGTGELFF
TRBJ1-2 15 TRBV25-1 NA NA TGTGCCAGCAGTGAGACGGCAGGGATATTGTATGGCTACACCTTC CASSETAGILYGYTF
TRBJ2-1 16 TRBV5-8 TRBD2 NA TGTGCCAGCAGCTTGGTAGTACTAGCGGCTTACAATGAGCAGTTCTTC CASSLVVLAAYNEQFF
TRBJ1-1 12 TRBV5-6 TRBD1 NA TGTGCCAGCAGCTACTCGGACAGGGAAGCTTTCTTT CASSYSDREAFF
TRBJ2-7 14 TRBV13 NA NA TGTGCCAGCAGCTTAGGCTTGACAGCCTACGAGCAGTACTTC CASSLGLTAYEQYF
TRBJ2-1 18 TRBV4-1 TRBD2 NA TGCGCCAGCAGCCAAGATCCCCGGCTAGCGGGAGCTTTTAGTGAGCAGTTCTTC CASSQDPRLAGAFSEQFF
TRBJ1-6 15 TRBV7-9 NA NA TGTGCCAGCAGCTTACAGGGGAGTGTAAATTCACCCCTCCACTTT CASSLQGSVNSPLHF
TRBJ2-7 14 TRBV7-9 NA NA TGTGCCAGCAGTTCCGAGGGCAGGAGACTGGAGCAGTACTTC CASSSEGRRLEQYF
TRBJ1-3 16 TRBV19 NA NA TGTGCCAGTAGTATCGGATCCGGGGTTGCTGGAAACACCATATATTTT CASSIGSGVAGNTIYF
TRBJ2-7 13 TRBV2 NA once TGTGCCAGCAGACCAGGGGTCTCCTACGAGCAGTACTTC CASRPGVSYEQYF
TRBJ2-5 14 TRBV30 TRBD2 NA TGTGCCTGGAGTTCGGGAGGGATAGGAGAGACCCAGTACTTC CAWSSGGIGETQYF
TRBJ1-1 13 TRBV7-6 NA NA TGTGCCAGCAGGAAACTGGGGGGCACTGAAGCTTTCTTT CASRKLGGTEAFF
TRBJ2-3 13 TRBV19 NA NA TGTGCCAGTACTCCCGGGTCCGGGGGTACGCAGTATTTT CASTPGSGGTQYF
TRBJ1-2 15 TRBV7-2 TRBD1 once TGTGCCAGCAGCGAGCGGACAGGGAACTTCGTTGGCTACACCTTC CASSERTGNFVGYTF
TRBJ2-3 15 TRBV6-4 TRBD2 many TGTGCCAGCAGTGATAGCGGGGGGGCCACAGATACGCAGTATTTT CASSDSGGATDTQYF
TRBJ1-2 14 TRBV6-5 TRBD1 NA TGTGCCAGCAGTTACTCGGACAGGGCCTATGGCTACACCTTC CASSYSDRAYGYTF
TRBJ2-7 14 TRBV14 TRBD1 NA TGTGCCAGCAGCTACCGACAGGGGCGATACGAGCAGTACTTC CASSYRQGRYEQYF
TRBJ2-7 12 TRBV6-1 TRBD1 once TGTGCCAGCAGCGACAGGGCCTACGAGCAGTACTTC CASSDRAYEQYF
TRBJ2-1 14 TRBV30 TRBD2 NA TGTGCCTTCTCCGGTAGCGGGGCTTGGGGTGAGCAGTTCTTC CAFSGSGAWGEQFF
TRBJ2-5 13 TRBV9 NA NA TGTGCCAGCACTAGGGGGTCGGAGGAGACCCAGTACTTC CASTRGSEETQYF
TRBJ1-2 12 TRBV5-8 NA NA TGTGCCAGCAGCTTGCGAGGGAACGGCTACACCTTC CASSLRGNGYTF
TRBJ2-1 16 TRBV28 NA once TGTGCCAGCGAATCAGGGGCCGAAGAGTCCTACAATGAGCAGTTCTTC CASESGAEESYNEQFF
TRBJ1-5 15 TRBV23-1 NA once TGCGCCAGCAGTCAATCCAGGGGCTCCGATCAGCCCCAGCATTTT CASSQSRGSDQPQHF
TRBJ1-1 14 TRBV5-1 NA NA TGCGCCAGCGGCGTAGGGGATGGGTACACTGAAGCTTTCTTT CASGVGDGYTEAFF
TRBJ2-3 15 TRBV11-2 TRBD2 NA TGTGCCAGCGACTTGGGACTAGCGGGAGATGATACGCAGTATTTT CASDLGLAGDDTQYF
TRBJ2-1 16 TRBV19 NA NA TGTGCCAGTAACTGGGGGCCCCTTAGCTCCTACAATGAGCAGTTCTTC CASNWGPLSSYNEQFF
TRBJ2-1 17 TRBV7-9 TRBD1 NA TGTGCCAGCAGCTTTGGCATAAGGGGGCGGAAAGTACATGAGCAGTTCTTC CASSFGIRGRKVHEQFF